This T cell receptor beta chain derives from a study of CD8+CD57+ T cells in acquired aplastic anemia (dated by TCRdb to between 2018 and 2020). Some background on the complete study: A mean of around 3.3 ug of DNA, ranging from roughly 0.19 to 27.4 ug, was extracted from sorted CD4+ and CD8+ cells. Study-level results and caveats: Some 27 CD8+ CDR3 sequences were found in both patients and controls but appeared to be highly expressed in patients and within the immunodominant clones of the patients. No significant difference in CD8+ Simpson's diversity was found between patients and healthy controls (P=0.060).

Genomic DNA served as template for TCR beta VDJ combination and CDR3 sequence profiling. An Illumina HiSeq 2000 was used for TCR repertoire sequencing. As for how the authors treated the data: Repertoires were assessed using TRBV/TRBJ rearrangement plots, CDR3 size and DJ length profiles, and Simpson's diversity index. Whichever DNA sequence was most abundant in the deep sequencing data was defined as the immunodominant clone. CDR3 amino acid sequences were checked for sharing between subjects and were compared against published repertoires and the VDJdb database. The raw public data were reprocessed by TCRdb itself: fastp quality trimming at Q25, MiXCR clonotype calling, in-frame beta chains only. Entries are consolidated by CDR3 protein sequence, retaining the most common genes and DNA. The authors' filters were not applied to this entry. The sample yields 250,000 to 300,000 distinct CDR3 sequences; 55% to 60% were counted once. 8% of the sample is held by the ten biggest clonotypes.

As for this clonotype: Its antigen remains undetermined. Per-nucleotide qualities are absent, and no much larger clonotype sits a single base away.

Unmatched junction bases come to 16, with V trimmed by 5 bases and J by 10 bases. Measured from the cysteine to the phenylalanine, the CDR3 is 17 residues long. The DNA shown is the 51-base CDR3, in frame from base 1. As encoded in the germline V gene, CDR1 is SGHVS while CDR2 is FQNEAQ. The study deep-sequenced TCR repertoires of sorted CD4+ and CD8+ blood T cells from severe aplastic anemia patients and healthy subjects. Ficoll-Paque density gradient centrifugation was used to isolate peripheral blood mononuclear cells. Before DNA extraction, CD4+ and CD8+ T cells were sorted by FACS or by magnetic beads.

The sequence was collected from a human donor with severe aplastic anemia or a healthy control (not recorded which). Sequencing input: sorted CD4+, CD8+, or CD8+CD57+ T cells (not recorded which) from PBMCs. This sequence uses TRBV7-8 and TRBJ1-6; TRBD1 agrees with 8 junctional bases. The DNA reads as follows: TGTGCCAGCAGCCCACCAGGGGGCGGGGGCGAGGGATCACCCCTCCACTTT. It codes for CASSPPGGGGEGSPLHF.